The sequence of this T cell receptor beta chain was determined in a study of monozygotic twins with inflammatory bowel disease. T cells were not sorted, and total RNA was isolated straight from whole blood. Study observations and caveats: No single strong signal or clonotype associated with IBD was supported. Compared with healthy twins, IBD patients shared fewer clonotypes with others, especially with disease activity.

About this clonotype itself: The antigen is undetermined.

The CDR3 contains 16 residues. CDR1 MNHEY and CDR2 SMNVEV come from the germline V gene (reference sequence). A 6-nucleotide sample barcode was carried by the UMIs, which template switching added. One entry per CDR3 protein, without DNA, is what TCRdb gives after re-calling the 5' RACE reads. This sample contains 300,000 to 400,000 distinct CDR3 sequences. Sequencing was done on a sample of blood. This TCR was recovered from a human donor with ulcerative colitis or Crohn's disease, or a healthy co-twin of an affected twin (not recorded which). This chain uses TRBV27 with TRBJ2-1; the TRBD2 assignment by TCRdb is unverifiable without DNA. The CDR3 loop reads CASSLSGTSGRNEQFF.